This T cell receptor beta chain emerged from a study of T cell responses to AZD1222 COVID-19 vaccine. Study results and caveats: At 160-218 and 743-854, vaccine-associated CD4 TCRs were dominant, and they spanned spike. Samples come after the peak T cell response, not at day 14. Spike-specific TCR breadth and depth rose after two AZD1222 doses. Targeting of unmutated variant regions was reportedly seen in nearly half of spike-specific TCRs.

For this clone: What it recognizes is unknown.

Sequenced by immunoSEQ multiplex PCR; TCRdb stores in-frame clones only, minus some. Among about 100,000 clones listed, around nine tenths were seen once. The CDR3 extends over 15 amino acids. After removal of 6 bases from V and 2 bases from J, the junction contained 7 bases not matched to a gene. Germline assignment: CDR1 SNHLY and CDR2 FYNNEI. The material sequenced was peripheral blood, taken on day 0 of AZD1222 vaccination. The source of this sequence is an adult in good health. This chain links TRBV2 with TRBJ2-7; 10 bases line up with TRBD2. CDR3 DNA sequence: TGTGCCAGCAGGTATAGCGGGGGGACCCCCTACGAGCAGTACTTC. Translation: CASRYSGGTPYEQYF. Full variable domain (missing parts from reference TRBV2 and TRBJ2-7): EPEVTQTPSHQVTQMGQEVILRCVPISNHLYFYWYRQILGQKVEFLVSFYNNEISEKSEIFDDQFSVERPDGSNFTLKIRSTKLEDSAMYFCASRYSGGTPYEQYFGPGTRLTVT.